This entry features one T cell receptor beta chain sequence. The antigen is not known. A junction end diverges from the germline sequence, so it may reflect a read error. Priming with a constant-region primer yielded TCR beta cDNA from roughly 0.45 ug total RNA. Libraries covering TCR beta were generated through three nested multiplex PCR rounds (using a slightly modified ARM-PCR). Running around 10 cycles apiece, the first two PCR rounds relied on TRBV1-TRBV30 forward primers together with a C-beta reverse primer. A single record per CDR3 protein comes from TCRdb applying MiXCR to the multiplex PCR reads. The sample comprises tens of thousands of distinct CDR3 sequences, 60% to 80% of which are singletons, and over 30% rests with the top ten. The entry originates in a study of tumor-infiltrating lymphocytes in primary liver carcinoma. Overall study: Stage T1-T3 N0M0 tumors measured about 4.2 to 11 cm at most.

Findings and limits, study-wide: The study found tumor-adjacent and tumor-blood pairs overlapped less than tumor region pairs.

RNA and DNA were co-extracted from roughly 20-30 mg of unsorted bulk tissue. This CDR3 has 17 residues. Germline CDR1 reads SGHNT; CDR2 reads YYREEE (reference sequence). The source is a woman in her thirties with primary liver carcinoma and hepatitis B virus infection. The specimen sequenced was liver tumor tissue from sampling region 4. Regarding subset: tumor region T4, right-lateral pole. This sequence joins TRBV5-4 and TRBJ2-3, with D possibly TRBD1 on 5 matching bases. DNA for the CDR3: TGTGCCAGCGGCGTAGATGGACACCCTCCACCCACAGATAGGCAGTATTTT. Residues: CASGVDGHPPPTDRQYF.